This is a list of T cell receptor beta chains from one sample in a study of cytomegalovirus exposure and HLA in healthy donors. Sequencing was performed with immunoSEQ multiplex PCR; in TCRdb, only in-frame clones are kept and a portion is missing. The repertoire includes 50,000 or so clones, around 70% of them detected once, and less than 9.5% sits in the top ten. The sequencing sample was made of PBMCs. These receptors came from a woman between 45 and 65 years old in good health and CMV-seronegative. Both conserved end residues are part of each CDR3. The D gene is left open where the match is weak. Size tells how often a clone was seen (once, few, many) or the class of an expanded clone, and some rows leave it out.

abundance: few; j_gene: TRBJ2-5; d_gene: -; v_gene: TRBV5-1; CDR3nt: TGCGCCAGCAGCTTCGGGGTCACGCAACAAGAGACCCAGTACTTC; CDR3aa: CASSFGVTQQETQYF
abundance: -; j_gene: TRBJ1-2; d_gene: -; v_gene: TRBV6-1; CDR3nt: TGTGCCAGCAGTGATGGGCAGAATCGGGGCTACACCTTC; CDR3aa: CASSDGQNRGYTF
abundance: -; j_gene: TRBJ1-4; d_gene: -; v_gene: TRBV10-3; CDR3nt: TGTGCCATCAGTGACCCGATGCGGGAGGAGAGTGAAAAACTGTTTTTT; CDR3aa: CAISDPMREESEKLFF
abundance: -; j_gene: TRBJ1-2; d_gene: -; v_gene: TRBV6-5; CDR3nt: TGTGCCAGCAGTACCCAGACAGGTCCGGATGGCTACACCTTC; CDR3aa: CASSTQTGPDGYTF
abundance: -; j_gene: TRBJ2-1; d_gene: TRBD2; v_gene: TRBV10-2; CDR3nt: TGCGCCAGCACTACGCCAGCGGGAGGCCCTTACAATGAGCAGTTCTTC; CDR3aa: CASTTPAGGPYNEQFF
abundance: -; j_gene: TRBJ2-5; d_gene: TRBD1; v_gene: TRBV6-5; CDR3nt: TGTGCCAGCAGTTACTCGACGTTAGGGGGCGGGGAGACCCAGTACTTC; CDR3aa: CASSYSTLGGGETQYF
abundance: -; j_gene: TRBJ2-2; d_gene: -; v_gene: TRBV7-2; CDR3nt: TGTGCCAGCAGCACCCGGCAGGGGCAGGCAGGGGAGCTGTTTTTT; CDR3aa: CASSTRQGQAGELFF
abundance: -; j_gene: TRBJ2-7; d_gene: -; v_gene: TRBV7-3; CDR3nt: TGTGCCAGCAGCTTAAGGGACACGGGAGAGCAGTACTTC; CDR3aa: CASSLRDTGEQYF
abundance: -; j_gene: TRBJ2-1; d_gene: TRBD2; v_gene: TRBV14; CDR3nt: TGTGCCAGCAGACCTTCGGGGACTAGCGGGAACAATGAGCAGTTCTTC; CDR3aa: CASRPSGTSGNNEQFF
abundance: -; j_gene: TRBJ2-7; d_gene: -; v_gene: TRBV2; CDR3nt: TGTGCCAGCAGTTCCGACGGAGACGAGCAGTACTTC; CDR3aa: CASSSDGDEQYF
abundance: -; j_gene: TRBJ1-6; d_gene: TRBD1; v_gene: TRBV5-1; CDR3nt: TGCGCCAGCAGCTTGGCCGGGGACAGGGACAATTCACCCCTCCACTTT; CDR3aa: CASSLAGDRDNSPLHF
abundance: -; j_gene: TRBJ1-3; d_gene: -; v_gene: TRBV28; CDR3nt: TGTGCCAGCACCCCGGCAGGGGTCTCTGGAAACACCATATATTTT; CDR3aa: CASTPAGVSGNTIYF
abundance: -; j_gene: TRBJ2-7; d_gene: TRBD1; v_gene: TRBV25-1; CDR3nt: TGTGCCAGCAGAGGGGACAGGGCAGTCTACGAGCAGTACTTC; CDR3aa: CASRGDRAVYEQYF
abundance: -; j_gene: TRBJ1-3; d_gene: TRBD1; v_gene: TRBV25-1; CDR3nt: TGTGCCAGCAGCGAAACAGGGGGCTCTGGAAACACCATATATTTT; CDR3aa: CASSETGGSGNTIYF
abundance: few; j_gene: TRBJ1-1; d_gene: -; v_gene: TRBV28; CDR3nt: TGTGCCAGCAGTTCGAGCAACACTGAAGCTTTCTTT; CDR3aa: CASSSSNTEAFF
abundance: -; j_gene: TRBJ2-1; d_gene: TRBD1; v_gene: TRBV5-7; CDR3nt: TGTGCCAGCAGCTTGGGCGGTAAGACAGGGGGCAATGAGCAGTTCTTC; CDR3aa: CASSLGGKTGGNEQFF
abundance: -; j_gene: TRBJ2-3; d_gene: TRBD2; v_gene: TRBV9; CDR3nt: TGTGCCAGCAGCGCCAGCGGGAGTTTTACAGATACGCAGTATTTT; CDR3aa: CASSASGSFTDTQYF
abundance: few; j_gene: TRBJ2-3; d_gene: -; v_gene: TRBV5-1; CDR3nt: TGCGCCAGCAGCTATCGGGACACTACAGATACGCAGTATTTT; CDR3aa: CASSYRDTTDTQYF
abundance: -; j_gene: TRBJ2-2; d_gene: -; v_gene: TRBV7-3; CDR3nt: TGTGCCAGCAGCTTCGGGCAGGGAAGTCCCGGGGAGCTGTTTTTT; CDR3aa: CASSFGQGSPGELFF
abundance: -; j_gene: TRBJ2-7; d_gene: TRBD2; v_gene: TRBV6-5; CDR3nt: TGTGCCAGCAGTTACTCGAAAGCGGGGCACTACGAGCAGTACTTC; CDR3aa: CASSYSKAGHYEQYF
abundance: -; j_gene: TRBJ2-7; d_gene: TRBD1; v_gene: TRBV27; CDR3nt: TGTGCCAGTATGCCCGGGACAGGATCCTACGAGCAGTACTTC; CDR3aa: CASMPGTGSYEQYF
abundance: -; j_gene: TRBJ1-2; d_gene: -; v_gene: TRBV7-9; CDR3nt: TGTGCCAGCAGCTTAGGTCAAACTAACTATGGCTACACCTTC; CDR3aa: CASSLGQTNYGYTF
abundance: -; j_gene: TRBJ2-5; d_gene: TRBD2; v_gene: TRBV5-1; CDR3nt: TGCGCCAGCAGCCCCTGGACTAGCGGGACGGACGGGACCCAGTACTTC; CDR3aa: CASSPWTSGTDGTQYF
abundance: -; j_gene: TRBJ2-5; d_gene: -; v_gene: TRBV11-3; CDR3nt: TGTGCCAGCAGCTCCTGGGGGCAGGGGCAAGAGACCCAGTACTTC; CDR3aa: CASSSWGQGQETQYF
abundance: -; j_gene: TRBJ1-2; d_gene: TRBD1; v_gene: TRBV6-5; CDR3nt: TGTGCCAGCAGTTACTCGACAGGGGGCTATGGCTACACCTTC; CDR3aa: CASSYSTGGYGYTF
abundance: -; j_gene: TRBJ2-5; d_gene: TRBD2; v_gene: TRBV15; CDR3nt: TGTGCCACCAGCAGAGATAGCGGGAGCCAAGAGACCCAGTACTTC; CDR3aa: CATSRDSGSQETQYF
abundance: once; j_gene: TRBJ2-7; d_gene: TRBD1; v_gene: TRBV5-4; CDR3nt: TGTGCCAGCAGCTTGGAACAGGGGCGGGCCTACGAGCAGTACTTC; CDR3aa: CASSLEQGRAYEQYF
abundance: -; j_gene: TRBJ2-3; d_gene: -; v_gene: TRBV5-4; CDR3nt: TGTGCCAGCAGCTTCGGACTCGAAAGCGAGGATACGCAGTATTTT; CDR3aa: CASSFGLESEDTQYF
abundance: -; j_gene: TRBJ1-4; d_gene: -; v_gene: TRBV6-6; CDR3nt: TGTGCCAGCAGTGCCGCGGACAGTAATGAAAAACTGTTTTTT; CDR3aa: CASSAADSNEKLFF
abundance: -; j_gene: TRBJ2-7; d_gene: TRBD1; v_gene: TRBV27; CDR3nt: TGTGCCAGCAGCCACGGACAGGGCGGAGGCTACGAGCAGTACTTC; CDR3aa: CASSHGQGGGYEQYF
abundance: -; j_gene: TRBJ1-1; d_gene: TRBD1; v_gene: TRBV29-1; CDR3nt: TGCAGCGCCTCGGGCGGACAGGGGGCTTGGACTGAAGCTTTCTTT; CDR3aa: CSASGGQGAWTEAFF
abundance: once; j_gene: TRBJ2-6; d_gene: -; v_gene: TRBV19; CDR3nt: TGTGCCAGTAGTATAAGAGGGCCGACGGGTACTGGGGCCAACGTCCTGACTTTC; CDR3aa: CASSIRGPTGTGANVLTF
abundance: -; j_gene: TRBJ1-6; d_gene: TRBD1; v_gene: TRBV5-5; CDR3nt: TGTGCCAGCAGCTCGGGACAGGGGAATTCACCCCTCCACTTT; CDR3aa: CASSSGQGNSPLHF
abundance: -; j_gene: TRBJ2-7; d_gene: -; v_gene: TRBV14; CDR3nt: TGTGCCAGCAGCCAAGTTGGGGCCTCTGGAAAGCAGTACTTC; CDR3aa: CASSQVGASGKQYF
abundance: -; j_gene: TRBJ2-1; d_gene: TRBD2; v_gene: TRBV19; CDR3nt: TGTGCCACCCGGGATAGCGGGAGGGGTAGGAAGCAGTTCTTC; CDR3aa: CATRDSGRGRKQFF
abundance: once; j_gene: TRBJ1-1; d_gene: -; v_gene: TRBV29-1; CDR3nt: TGCAGCGTCGATCGGGGGGAGTCTGAAGCTTTCTTT; CDR3aa: CSVDRGESEAFF
abundance: -; j_gene: TRBJ2-7; d_gene: -; v_gene: TRBV6-5; CDR3nt: TGTGCCAGCAGAGCCGGGAGTGCCTACGAGCAGTACTTC; CDR3aa: CASRAGSAYEQYF
abundance: -; j_gene: TRBJ2-1; d_gene: TRBD2; v_gene: TRBV11-2; CDR3nt: TGTGCCAGCAGCCGATCGCCGGGACTAGCGGGAGGTGAGCAGTTCTTC; CDR3aa: CASSRSPGLAGGEQFF
abundance: few; j_gene: TRBJ2-1; d_gene: -; v_gene: TRBV9; CDR3nt: TGTGCCAGCAGCGTAGGGCTAGCGCAGCTCAATGAGCAGTTCTTC; CDR3aa: CASSVGLAQLNEQFF
abundance: once; j_gene: TRBJ2-5; d_gene: -; v_gene: TRBV4-2; CDR3nt: TGTGCCAGCAGCCCCGGCTCTCTGGTGAGGGAGACCCAGTACTTC; CDR3aa: CASSPGSLVRETQYF
abundance: -; j_gene: TRBJ2-5; d_gene: -; v_gene: TRBV5-6; CDR3nt: TGTGCCAGCAGCTTTATTGAGGGCTGGGGAGAGACCCAGTACTTC; CDR3aa: CASSFIEGWGETQYF
abundance: few; j_gene: TRBJ2-7; d_gene: -; v_gene: TRBV25-1; CDR3nt: TGTGCCAGCAGTGATCCTTACGGGGGGCCCGGCGAGCAGTACTTC; CDR3aa: CASSDPYGGPGEQYF
abundance: -; j_gene: TRBJ1-5; d_gene: -; v_gene: TRBV6-1; CDR3nt: TGTGCCAGCATCAGAGAACAGACGAGCAATCAGCCCCAGCATTTT; CDR3aa: CASIREQTSNQPQHF
abundance: few; j_gene: TRBJ1-1; d_gene: -; v_gene: TRBV28; CDR3nt: TGTGCCAGCAGTACCCGGCGGGGGACGAACACTGAAGCTTTCTTT; CDR3aa: CASSTRRGTNTEAFF
abundance: -; j_gene: TRBJ2-7; d_gene: -; v_gene: TRBV11-2; CDR3nt: TGTGCCAGCAGCGAGCAAGGGGGGCAGTACTTC; CDR3aa: CASSEQGGQYF
abundance: -; j_gene: TRBJ1-1; d_gene: -; v_gene: TRBV9; CDR3nt: TGTGCCAGCAGCCGGCGGGACACTGAAGCTTTCTTT; CDR3aa: CASSRRDTEAFF
abundance: -; j_gene: TRBJ1-1; d_gene: -; v_gene: TRBV7-3; CDR3nt: TGTGCCAGCAGCTTGCGGCAGGGGAGTCCAATGGAGACTTTCTTT; CDR3aa: CASSLRQGSPMETFF
abundance: -; j_gene: TRBJ2-5; d_gene: TRBD2; v_gene: TRBV2; CDR3nt: TGTGCCAGCAGTGCCGGGCCGCTAGCGGGTAACCAAGAGACCCAGTACTTC; CDR3aa: CASSAGPLAGNQETQYF
abundance: -; j_gene: TRBJ2-1; d_gene: TRBD2; v_gene: TRBV27; CDR3nt: TGTGCCAGCCGGGGTAGCGGGAAACTCAATGAGCAGTTCTTC; CDR3aa: CASRGSGKLNEQFF
abundance: few; j_gene: TRBJ2-6; d_gene: -; v_gene: TRBV30; CDR3nt: TGTGCCTGGGCCGAGGCTTGGGCCAACGTCCTGACTTTC; CDR3aa: CAWAEAWANVLTF
abundance: once; j_gene: TRBJ2-5; d_gene: -; v_gene: TRBV5-6; CDR3nt: TGTGCCAGCAGCTTACGGACTCGGGCCTGGGAGACCCAGTACTTC; CDR3aa: CASSLRTRAWETQYF
abundance: -; j_gene: TRBJ1-4; d_gene: TRBD1; v_gene: TRBV18; CDR3nt: TGTGCCAGCTCACCACGACAGGGGAATGAAAAACTGTTTTTT; CDR3aa: CASSPRQGNEKLFF
abundance: -; j_gene: TRBJ1-2; d_gene: -; v_gene: TRBV15; CDR3nt: TGTGCCACCAGCAAGGAGGGCCTAAACTATGGCTACACCTTC; CDR3aa: CATSKEGLNYGYTF
abundance: -; j_gene: TRBJ1-2; d_gene: -; v_gene: TRBV2; CDR3nt: TGTGCCAGCAGAGACGGGTCGGACTATGGCTACACCTTC; CDR3aa: CASRDGSDYGYTF